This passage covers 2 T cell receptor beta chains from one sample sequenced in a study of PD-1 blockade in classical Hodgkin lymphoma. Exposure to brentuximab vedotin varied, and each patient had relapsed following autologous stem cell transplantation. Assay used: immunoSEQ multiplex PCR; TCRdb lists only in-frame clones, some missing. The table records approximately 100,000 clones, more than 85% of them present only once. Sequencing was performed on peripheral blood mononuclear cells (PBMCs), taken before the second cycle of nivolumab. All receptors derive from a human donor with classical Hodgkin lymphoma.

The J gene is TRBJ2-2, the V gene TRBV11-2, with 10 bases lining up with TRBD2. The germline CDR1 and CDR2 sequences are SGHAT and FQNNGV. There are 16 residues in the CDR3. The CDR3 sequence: CVLPAGGPLNTGELFF. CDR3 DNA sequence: TGTGTTCTCCCAGCGGGGGGGCCATTGAACACCGGGGAGCTGTTTTTT.

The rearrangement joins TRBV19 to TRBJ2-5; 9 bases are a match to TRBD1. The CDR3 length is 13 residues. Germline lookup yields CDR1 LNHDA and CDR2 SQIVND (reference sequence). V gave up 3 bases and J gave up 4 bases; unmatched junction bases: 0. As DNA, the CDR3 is TGTGCCAGTAGTATGACAGGGGGAGAGACCCAGTACTTC. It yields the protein CASSMTGGETQYF. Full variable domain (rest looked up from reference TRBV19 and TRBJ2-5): DGGITQSPKYLFRKEGQNVTLSCEQNLNHDAMYWYRQDPGQGLRLIYYSQIVNDFQKGDIAEGYSVSREKKESFPLTVTSAQKNPTAFYLCASSMTGGETQYFGPGTRLLVL.